Here is one T cell receptor (beta chain) with its context. The data belong to a study of T cell changes during pregnancy in multiple sclerosis. Deletions cut 2 bases from V and 10 bases from J, with 18 bases between. In germline, CDR1 is SGHDN, CDR2 FVKESK. This CDR3 has 15 amino acids. The protocol was immunoSEQ multiplex PCR, while the TCRdb copy is restricted to in-frame clones and leaves out a portion. The repertoire includes about 77,000 clones, roughly 91% of them detected once, and 2.6% sits in the top ten. The rearrangement links TRBV14 to TRBJ2-1; unclear D gene. This sequence originates from a female donor in good health, enrolled as a control in a pregnancy study. Sequenced here: peripheral blood, sampled after pregnancy. In DNA, the CDR3 is TGTGCCAGCAGCCAAACTACCTTTTCCGGGTGGGAGCAGTTCTTC. Translated, it gives CASSQTTFSGWEQFF.